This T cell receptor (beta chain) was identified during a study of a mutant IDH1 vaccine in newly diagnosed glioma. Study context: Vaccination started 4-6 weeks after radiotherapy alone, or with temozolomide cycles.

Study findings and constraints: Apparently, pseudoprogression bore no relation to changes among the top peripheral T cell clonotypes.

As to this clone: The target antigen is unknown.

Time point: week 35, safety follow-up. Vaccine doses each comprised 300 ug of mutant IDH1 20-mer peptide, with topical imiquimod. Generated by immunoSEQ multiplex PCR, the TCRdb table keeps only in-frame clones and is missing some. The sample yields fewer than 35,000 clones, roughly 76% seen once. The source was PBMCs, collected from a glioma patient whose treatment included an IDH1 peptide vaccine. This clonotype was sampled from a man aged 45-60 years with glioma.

The CDR3 sequence: CASSVASGGPSTDTQYF. CDR3 coding DNA: TGTGCCAGCAGCGTTGCTAGCGGGGGACCTAGCACAGATACGCAGTATTTT. The chain employs TRBV9 and TRBJ2-3; 10 nucleotides agree with TRBD2. Germline loops: CDR1 SGDLS, CDR2 YYNGEE. The CDR3 has 17 residues. With 2 bases clipped from V and 0 bases from J, the junction kept 6 bases outside the gene matches.